The sequence of this T cell receptor beta chain was determined in a study of T cell changes during pregnancy in multiple sclerosis. The trim removed 4 bases at V and 2 bases at J, leaving 12 bases unmatched. The length of the CDR3 is 17 residues. Germline CDR1 is SGHVS and CDR2 is FQNEAQ. Sequenced by immunoSEQ multiplex PCR; TCRdb stores in-frame clones only, minus some. The sample has 70,000 to 85,000 clones, 92% seen once. The TCR was taken from a female donor with multiple sclerosis, enrolled in a pregnancy study. This chain joins TRBV7-8 and TRBJ2-7, with 9 bases fitting TRBD1. The sequences come from peripheral blood, collected before pregnancy. This CDR3 is CASSSSAGTGKTYEQYF. CDR3 bases: TGTGCCAGCAGCTCTAGCGCCGGGACAGGGAAGACCTACGAGCAGTACTTC.